The 24 T cell receptor beta chains reported below all come from one sample, sequenced in a study of T cell responses to AZD1222 COVID-19 vaccine. Repertoires were generated with immunoSEQ multiplex PCR, while TCRdb's copy carries only in-frame clones and drops some. The sample gives about 130,000 clones, 80% to 90% of which show up once; about 10% is in the top ten. Sequencing used peripheral blood, obtained on day 0 of AZD1222 vaccination. These TCRs come from an adult in good health.

DNA of the CDR3: TGTGCCTGGACCTTGCTGGCGGGGGGGCCAGGGGAGCAGTTCTTC. Translating it yields CAWTLLAGGPGEQFF. The gene calls are TRBV30 and TRBJ2-1; 9 nucleotides align to TRBD2. Germline trimming cut 4 bases from V and 10 bases from J; bases unmatched to any gene: 14. Germline V gene sequence: CDR1 GTSNPN, CDR2 SVGIG (reference sequence). The CDR3 is 15 amino acids.

This rearrangement joins TRBV27 to TRBJ2-6, with D uncertain. Germline loops: CDR1 MNHEY, CDR2 SMNVEV (reference sequence). Trimming stripped 6 bases from V and 2 bases from J, with 11 bases between. CDR3 length: 15 amino acids. DNA for the CDR3: TGTGCCAGCAGGATCGCCGGAGCTGGGGCCAACGTCCTGACTTTC. This codes for CASRIAGAGANVLTF.

This chain links TRBV11-1 with TRBJ2-1; D is unclear. The CDR3 extends over 14 amino acids. Per germline, CDR1 SGHAT and CDR2 FQDESV (reference sequence). The V gene lost 1 base and the J gene lost 8 bases, with 12 bases spanning the gap. This chain's CDR3 is CASSLGGRSYEQFF. CDR3 DNA sequence: TGTGCCAGCAGCTTAGGGGGTCGAAGCTATGAGCAGTTCTTC.

The V and J genes are TRBV19 and TRBJ2-7; 10 bases agree with TRBD2. CDR3 size: 16 residues. V lost 5 bases, J lost 1 base, and 8 bases stayed unmatched. Germline V gene sequence: CDR1 LNHDA, CDR2 SQIVND (reference sequence). In DNA form, the CDR3 reads TGTGCCAGTAGTGTCTCCATAGCGGGAGGATCCTACGAGCAGTACTTC. It is translated as CASSVSIAGGSYEQYF.

This chain connects TRBV5-3 to TRBJ1-1; a possible D gene is TRBD1 (5 bases). TRBV5-3 is labeled an ORF, and its function is uncertain. Trimming left V 4 bases short and J 8 bases short, with 15 bases between. This CDR3 region has 13 residues. CDR3 in DNA: TGTGCCAGAAGCCTGGTCAGGGCGTTGGAAGCTTTCTTT. It encodes CARSLVRALEAFF.

The CDR3 coding sequence is TGTGCCAGCAGCAGCACCAACACCGGGGAGCTGTTTTTT. It is translated as CASSSTNTGELFF. The chain employs TRBV21-1 and TRBJ2-2. TRBV21-1 is an annotated pseudogene. CDR3 size: 13 residues.

The rearrangement uses TRBV10-3 and TRBJ1-5; no reliable D call. Germline V lookup: CDR1 ENHRY, CDR2 SYGVKD. This CDR3 is built from 14 residues. The V gene lost 6 bases and the J gene lost 3 bases, with 12 bases spanning the gap. The CDR3 region is CAISPDGSNQPQHF. Written as DNA, the CDR3 is TGTGCCATCAGCCCGGACGGATCCAATCAGCCCCAGCATTTT.

Here the CDR3 DNA reads TGTGCCAGCAGTTCCCGACAGCCAAGGGAGAGACGCAATCAGCCCCAGCATTTT. Translated, it gives CASSSRQPRERRNQPQHF. J is TRBJ1-5 and V is TRBV6-4; D is perhaps TRBD1 (5 bases). CDR3 length equals 18 residues. Germline CDR1 reads MRHNA; CDR2 reads SNTAGT. V lost 5 bases and J 2 bases, leaving 22 bases between the germline ends.

The table lists this clone with a few counts. The chain recombines TRBV28 with TRBJ2-2; the D is unclear. The V end was cut by 2 bases, the J end by 5 bases, with 0 bases between. CDR3 length equals 11 residues. Germline V lookup: CDR1 MDHEN, CDR2 SYDVKM. The CDR3 reads CASSLTGELFF. DNA for the CDR3: TGTGCCAGCAGTTTAACCGGGGAGCTGTTTTTT.

This chain uses TRBV4-1 with TRBJ1-1; 8 nucleotides line up with TRBD1. The CDR3 length is 15 residues. The trim removed 2 bases at V and 0 bases at J, leaving 2 bases unmatched. CDR1 MGHRA and CDR2 YSYEKL come from the germline V gene. The CDR3 nucleotides read TGCGCCAGCAGCCAACCGGGACAGGTGAACACTGAAGCTTTCTTT. Translated: CASSQPGQVNTEAFF.

V is TRBV2 and J is TRBJ2-6; D is possibly TRBD2 (6 bases). Germline values: CDR1 SNHLY, CDR2 FYNNEI. This CDR3 comprises 16 residues. Trimming stripped 5 bases from V and 0 bases from J, with 11 bases between. The CDR3 DNA is TGTGCCAGCAGTTTGGGACTTCGCTCTGGGGCCAACGTCCTGACTTTC. Residues: CASSLGLRSGANVLTF. The full variable domain, completed using reference TRBV2 and TRBJ2-6, is EPEVTQTPSHQVTQMGQEVILRCVPISNHLYFYWYRQILGQKVEFLVSFYNNEISEKSEIFDDQFSVERPDGSNFTLKIRSTKLEDSAMYFCASSLGLRSGANVLTFGAGSRLTVL.

This clone was detected only a few times. The chain combines TRBV5-1 with TRBJ2-1, with D possibly TRBD2 on 6 matching bases. V lost 4 bases to trimming and J lost 8 bases, with 22 bases between them. Germline V CDR1 and CDR2: SGHRS, YFSETQ. This CDR3 spans 16 amino acids. The CDR3 DNA reads TGCGCCAGCAGCGTTCGACTAGTCCGGCGGGGAGATGAGCAGTTCTTC. Encoded protein: CASSVRLVRRGDEQFF.

The genes are TRBV6-2 or TRBV6-3 and TRBJ2-1; the match to TRBD2 covers 8 bases. V trimming: 0 bases; J trimming: 2 bases; junction bases outside the gene matches: 12. CDR3 length: 19 amino acids. Per germline, CDR1 MNHEY and CDR2 SVGEGT. The CDR3, as DNA: TGTGCCAGCAGTTACTCGTCAAATAGCGGGGTGACCCCCTACAATGAGCAGTTCTTC. It yields the protein CASSYSSNSGVTPYNEQFF.

The chain uses TRBV18 and TRBJ1-2; D unresolved. This CDR3 has 16 amino acids. Deletions cut 3 bases from V and 2 bases from J, with 16 bases between. CDR1 and CDR2 from the germline V gene are KGHSH and LQKENI. CDR3 sequence (DNA): TGTGCCAGCTCACCGTTCGACCCGGCGGTGAACTATGGCTACACCTTC. This gives the protein CASSPFDPAVNYGYTF.

The chain has TRBV2 and TRBJ2-3, with unresolved D. The CDR3 length is 14 residues. Germline CDR1 is SNHLY and CDR2 is FYNNEI. V lost 4 bases, J lost 4 bases, and 12 bases lay in between. CDR3 in DNA: TGTGCCAGCAGTGTTCCTAGTATCTCAGATACGCAGTATTTT. Protein product: CASSVPSISDTQYF.

This chain connects TRBV21-1 to TRBJ1-2; the table's TRBD1 call for D was not verified on the DNA. TRBV21-1 constitutes a pseudogene. This CDR3 is 12 amino acids long. The CDR3 bases are TGTGCCAGCAGAGACAGGACTCATGGCTACACCTTC. This translates into CASRDRTHGYTF.

This chain joins TRBV19 and TRBJ2-7, with no clear D. The ends were cut back, 3 bases at V and 7 bases at J, with 13 bases in the middle. Germline CDR1 LNHDA, CDR2 SQIVND (reference sequence). The length of the CDR3 is 13 residues. This chain's CDR3 is CASSILRHAEQYF. The CDR3 region has the DNA TGTGCCAGTAGTATCCTGAGACATGCTGAGCAGTACTTC. The entire variable domain, with the rest obtained from reference TRBV19 and TRBJ2-7, is as follows: DGGITQSPKYLFRKEGQNVTLSCEQNLNHDAMYWYRQDPGQGLRLIYYSQIVNDFQKGDIAEGYSVSREKKESFPLTVTSAQKNPTAFYLCASSILRHAEQYFGPGTRLTVT.

This sequence joins TRBV5-4 and TRBJ2-7, with 14 bases identical to TRBD2. V was pared by 4 bases and J by 2 bases, with 2 bases of the junction left unmatched. The CDR3 sequence is 15 residues long. Germline lookup yields CDR1 SGHNT and CDR2 YYREEE (reference sequence). CDR3 coding DNA: TGTGCCAGCAGCCTGGGACTAGCGGGGGCCTACGAGCAGTACTTC. Amino acids: CASSLGLAGAYEQYF.

The J gene is TRBJ1-2, the V gene TRBV27; D remains ambiguous. This CDR3 region has 11 residues. In germline, CDR1 is MNHEY, CDR2 SMNVEV (reference sequence). The V end lost 1 base, the J end lost 6 bases, and 3 bases lay between the germline ends. For the CDR3, the DNA is TGTGCCAGCAGTTTATACGATGGCTACACCTTC. It yields the protein CASSLYDGYTF.

V usage is TRBV4-1 and J usage is TRBJ2-2; 9 nucleotides match TRBD1. The CDR3 runs to 15 residues. CDR1 is MGHRA, CDR2 YSYEKL, per germline. J gave up 4 bases and V 5 bases, and 5 bases lay outside the gene matches. The DNA for the CDR3 is TGCGCCAGCAGCTTTCCGGGACAGGGCACCGGGGAGCTGTTTTTT. Translation gives CASSFPGQGTGELFF.

V is TRBV5-4 and J is TRBJ2-7; TRBD2 might be the D (5 bases). Germline CDR1 is SGHNT and CDR2 is YYREEE (reference sequence). Trimming took 6 bases from V and 5 from J, leaving 18 bases between them. The CDR3 sequence is 14 residues long. In nucleotides, the CDR3 is TGTGCCAGCATGAGGGTAAAAGGATCGAACGAGCAGTACTTC. Residues: CASMRVKGSNEQYF.

A single count supports this clone. The chain recombines TRBV18 with TRBJ2-5; 7 bases line up with TRBD1. V trimming: 6 bases; J trimming: 2 bases; junction bases outside the gene matches: 3. In germline, CDR1 is KGHSH, CDR2 LQKENI. This CDR3 comprises 13 residues. The CDR3 DNA sequence: TGTGCCAGCTCTCCGGACAGGCAAGAGACCCAGTACTTC. Encoded protein: CASSPDRQETQYF.

The chain carries TRBV11-2 and TRBJ2-2; D possibly corresponds to TRBD1 (5 bases). Germline values: CDR1 SGHAT, CDR2 FQNNGV. The CDR3 extends over 16 amino acids. Deletions cut 4 bases from V and 5 bases from J, with 17 bases between. CDR3 coding DNA: TGTGCCAGCAGCTGGCGTGCCAGGGTGGGGACCGGGGAGCTGTTTTTT. It yields the protein CASSWRARVGTGELFF.

The V call is TRBV5-1, the J call TRBJ1-2, with TRBD1 matching over 9 bases. Germline V gene data show CDR1 as SGHRS and CDR2 as YFSETQ. The V and J ends lost 4 bases and 6 bases, in that order; junction bases with no gene match: 4. The CDR3 sequence is 13 residues long. In DNA form, the CDR3 reads TGCGCCAGCAGCCCGACAGGGGGAAATGGCTACACCTTC. Protein sequence: CASSPTGGNGYTF. Combining the CDR3 with reference TRBV5-1 and TRBJ1-2 gives the whole variable domain KAGVTQTPRYLIKTRGQQVTLSCSPISGHRSVSWYQQTPGQGLQFLFEYFSETQRNKGNFPGRFSGRQFSNSRSEMNVSTLELGDSALYLCASSPTGGNGYTFGSGTRLTVV.